This T cell receptor (beta chain) appears in the sequencing data of a study of T cells in narcolepsy. Findings and caveats of the study: Autoreactive clone sequences were missing from some blood memory CD4+ repertoires.

Per germline, CDR1 SGHAT and CDR2 FQDESV (reference sequence). There are 14 residues in the CDR3. V shed 1 base and J shed 3 bases, with 6 bases lying between them. The protocol was immunoSEQ multiplex PCR, while the TCRdb copy is restricted to in-frame clones and leaves out a portion. This sample has tens of thousands of clones, with approximately 80% found just once. Comments on this clone: Its antigen is unidentified.

This chain connects TRBV11-1 to TRBJ2-2; D gene uncertain. The source material was CD45RA- memory CD4+ T cells from PBMCs. The TCR sequence derives from a human donor with narcolepsy. The CDR3 sequence: CASSLGEYTGELFF. The CDR3 DNA follows: TGTGCCAGCAGCTTAGGAGAATACACCGGGGAGCTGTTTTTT.